A selection of T cell receptor beta chains follows, all from one sample in a study of blood T cell repertoires in COVID-19. Clones were sequenced by immunoSEQ multiplex PCR, and TCRdb holds only the in-frame ones, with some missing. The repertoire holds 140,000 to 150,000 clones, with about four fifths as singletons. The material sequenced was peripheral blood. These receptor sequences come from a man between 65 and 85 years old who had recovered from COVID-19. Each CDR3 is given with its conserved first and last residue. A D gene is named only where the DNA matches it firmly. Clone size is given for some rows only: seen once, a few or many times, or a class if the clone is expanded.

size,J,D,V,DNA,CDR3
.,TRBJ1-2,.,TRBV2,TGTGCCAGCAGGGGGAGCCTAAACTATGGCTACACCTTC,CASRGSLNYGYTF
.,TRBJ2-3,TRBD1,TRBV20-1,TGCAGCCCGACAGGGGCAGATACGCAGTATTTT,CSPTGADTQYF
.,TRBJ1-1,.,TRBV6-5,TGTGCCAGCGGGTTACACAGAAATATGAACACTGAAGCTTTCTTT,CASGLHRNMNTEAFF
.,TRBJ2-1,.,TRBV2,TGTGCCAGCAGTCCTCTTAGCTGGAATGAGCAGTTCTTC,CASSPLSWNEQFF
.,TRBJ1-2,TRBD1,TRBV15,TGTGCCACCAGCACCTACTCGGACAGGGTTGAGGGCTACACCTTC,CATSTYSDRVEGYTF
.,TRBJ2-1,TRBD2,TRBV7-9,TGTGCCAGCAGCAACACTCTGGCGGGAGTAAGGAATGAGCAGTTCTTC,CASSNTLAGVRNEQFF
.,TRBJ2-7,TRBD2,TRBV6-5,TGTTCGACTAGCGGGAGTATCTACGAGCAGTACTTC,CSTSGSIYEQYF
.,TRBJ1-1,.,TRBV4-1,TGCGCCAGCAGCCAAGTCGGGGGGGGCTTAGGAGCTTTCTTT,CASSQVGGGLGAFF
once,TRBJ2-5,TRBD1,TRBV30,TGTGCCTGGGATTGGACAGGGGGAGAGACCCAGTACTTC,CAWDWTGGETQYF
.,TRBJ2-5,TRBD2,TRBV30,TGTGCCGGGACTAGCCTAGAGACCCAGTACTTC,CAGTSLETQYF
.,TRBJ1-5,.,TRBV30,TGTGCCTGGAGTACGGGTAGCAATCAGCCCCAGCATTTT,CAWSTGSNQPQHF
.,TRBJ1-2,.,TRBV27,TGTGCCAGCAGTTTAGAGGCCGGGAGCGGCTACACCTTC,CASSLEAGSGYTF
once,TRBJ2-3,TRBD2,TRBV3-1/TRBV3-2,TGTGCCAGCAGCGACATAGCGGGAGTGTCAGATACGCAGTATTTT,CASSDIAGVSDTQYF
.,TRBJ1-1,.,TRBV9,TGTGCCAGCAGCGTAGGGGGGCACTTGAACACTGAAGCTTTCTTT,CASSVGGHLNTEAFF
.,TRBJ2-7,TRBD1,TRBV11-3,TGTGCCAGCAGCTTAGGATTCGGCAACGGACCAGGGGGCGAGCAGTACTTC,CASSLGFGNGPGGEQYF